Shown below are 32 T cell receptor beta chains from a single sample sequenced in a study of PD-1 blockade in classical Hodgkin lymphoma. TCRdb keeps only in-frame clones here, not all; method: immunoSEQ multiplex PCR. Among under 70,000 clones listed, over 70% were seen once. Each patient relapsed following autologous stem cell transplantation, and prior brentuximab vedotin exposure differed. Sequenced material: peripheral blood mononuclear cells (PBMCs), taken before the second cycle of nivolumab. These receptors all stem from a human donor with classical Hodgkin lymphoma.

This rearrangement joins TRBV7-8 to TRBJ1-1, with 8 bases lining up with TRBD1. CDR1 and CDR2 from the germline V gene are SGHVS and FQNEAQ. The CDR3 is 13 residues long. The trim removed 7 bases at V and 5 bases at J, leaving 6 bases unmatched. This CDR3 is CASTRDRGTEAFF. In DNA form, the CDR3 reads TGTGCCAGCACCCGTGACAGGGGAACTGAAGCTTTCTTT. Full variable domain (outside the CDR3, taken from reference TRBV7-8 and TRBJ1-1): GAGVSQSPRYKVAKRGQDVALRCDPISGHVSLFWYQQALGQGPEFLTYFQNEAQLDKSGLPSDRFFAERPEGSVSTLKIQRTQQEDSAVYLCASTRDRGTEAFFGQGTRLTVV.

This clone turned up a few times. The chain joins TRBV5-6 to TRBJ1-2, with 8 bases fitting TRBD1. V lost 3 bases and J lost 3; bases outside the gene matches: 4. Germline V lookup: CDR1 SGHDT, CDR2 YYEEEE. The CDR3 loop spans 14 amino acids. The CDR3 DNA is TGTGCCAGCAGCTGGGGACAGGAAGACTATGGCTACACCTTC. As protein: CASSWGQEDYGYTF.

The chain employs TRBV19 and TRBJ1-3; no clear D gene. The CDR3 consists of 14 residues. Germline CDR1 LNHDA, CDR2 SQIVND (reference sequence). V lost 3 bases, J lost 4 bases, and 10 bases lay in between. Here the CDR3 DNA reads TGTGCCAGTAGTATCCTAGCTGGGGGAAACACCATATATTTT. It codes for CASSILAGGNTIYF.

The V call is TRBV5-4, the J call TRBJ2-1, with 13 bases identical to TRBD2. The germline V gene encodes CDR1 SGHNT and CDR2 YYREEE (reference sequence). Unmatched junction bases numbered 2, after V lost 3 bases and J lost 8 bases. This CDR3 spans 14 amino acids. This CDR3 is CASSSGLAGDEQFF. The CDR3 DNA is TGTGCCAGCAGCTCCGGACTAGCGGGAGATGAGCAGTTCTTC.

The chain uses TRBV9 and TRBJ1-1; D gene unclear. CDR1 is SGDLS and CDR2 is YYNGEE in the germline V gene. Trimming shortened V by 3 bases and J by 2 bases, and 14 bases separated the two germline ends. The CDR3 extends over 15 amino acids. The CDR3 coding sequence is TGTGCCAGCAGCGCCCTGGGAGGCTCAAACACTGAAGCTTTCTTT. This codes for CASSALGGSNTEAFF. The whole variable domain, remainder taken from reference TRBV9 and TRBJ1-1, is DSGVTQTPKHLITATGQRVTLRCSPRSGDLSVYWYQQSLDQGLQFLIQYYNGEERAKGNILERFSAQQFPDLHSELNLSSLELGDSALYFCASSALGGSNTEAFFGQGTRLTVV.

This clone was counted between two and nine times. The V and J genes are TRBV11-3 and TRBJ1-2; D may be TRBD1 (5 bases). The CDR3 covers 16 residues. Germline CDR1 and CDR2: SGHNT and YENEEA. With 1 base removed from V and 4 bases from J, the gap between germline ends came to 16 bases. The CDR3 sequence is CASSLAASGTLYGYTF. The CDR3 DNA sequence: TGTGCCAGCAGCTTAGCCGCCTCCGGGACCCTCTATGGCTACACCTTC. Filled out from reference TRBV11-3 and TRBJ1-2, the complete variable domain reads EAGVVQSPRYKIIEKKQPVAFWCNPISGHNTLYWYLQNLGQGPELLIRYENEEAVDDSQLPKDRFSAERLKGVDSTLKIQPAELGDSAVYLCASSLAASGTLYGYTFGSGTRLTVV.

The chain has TRBV27 and TRBJ2-1, with TRBD1 identical over 9 bases. The CDR3 consists of 14 residues. V lost 5 bases, J lost 7 bases, and 6 bases stayed unmatched. Germline CDR1 MNHEY, CDR2 SMNVEV (reference sequence). Written as DNA, the CDR3 is TGTGCCAGCAGTAAGGGGGACAGGGTTAATGAGCAGTTCTTC. This gives the protein CASSKGDRVNEQFF.

This chain uses TRBV19 with TRBJ2-2; 12 bases are a match to TRBD2. The CDR3 has 17 residues. CDR1 is LNHDA, CDR2 SQIVND, per germline (reference sequence). With V trimmed by 5 bases and J by 6 bases, 10 bases remained unmatched. The CDR3 bases are TGTGCCAGTAGTTCCCTGACTAGCGGGAGTTTCGCCGGGGAGCTGTTTTTT. Its translation is CASSSLTSGSFAGELFF.

V is TRBV9 and J is TRBJ1-2, with TRBD1 matching over 7 bases. Per the germline V gene, CDR1 is SGDLS and CDR2 is YYNGEE. The CDR3 is made up of 16 amino acids. J was trimmed by 3 bases and V by 4 bases; bases with no gene match: 12. The CDR3 sequence: CASSPQAGTAYYGYTF. CDR3 bases: TGTGCCAGCAGCCCTCAAGCCGGGACAGCCTACTATGGCTACACCTTC.

The chain uses TRBV29-1 and TRBJ2-2, with TRBD2 matching over 10 bases. J lost 4 bases, V lost 4 bases, and 0 bases had no gene match. Germline CDR1 SQVTM, CDR2 ANQGSEA. The CDR3 runs to 13 residues. The CDR3: CSVGLAGTGELFF. DNA of the CDR3: TGCAGCGTTGGACTAGCGGGCACCGGGGAGCTGTTTTTT.

The chain couples TRBV21-1 to TRBJ2-7; the D call in the table, TRBD1, was not verified against the DNA. TRBV21-1 is reported as a pseudogene. CDR3 length: 15 amino acids. The CDR3 nucleotides read TGTGCCAGCAGCATTTACAGGGTTTTGTTCGACGAGCAGTACTTC. It codes for CASSIYRVLFDEQYF.

This clone has more than one count but fewer than ten. This chain uses TRBV21-1 with TRBJ2-7. TRBV21-1 represents a pseudogene. This CDR3 is built from 9 residues. CDR3 nucleotides: TGTGCCAGCAGGGATGAGCAGTACTTC. It codes for CASRDEQYF.

The chain links TRBV27 to TRBJ1-1; no clear D. The V end lost 6 bases, the J end lost 3 bases, and 11 bases lay between the germline ends. Germline V gene lookup returns CDR1 MNHEY and CDR2 SMNVEV (reference sequence). This CDR3 is built from 13 residues. The DNA for the CDR3 is TGTGCCAGCAGCCCTTTAATAGACACTGAAGCTTTCTTT. It translates to CASSPLIDTEAFF.

This sequence joins TRBV25-1 and TRBJ2-7; D might be TRBD2 (6 bases). Trimming pared 4 bases from V and 0 bases from J, leaving 16 bases between. CDR1 is MGHDK, CDR2 SYGVNS, per germline. The CDR3 spans 16 residues. CDR3 nucleotides: TGTGCCAGCAGTGCCTGCCGAGGGAGGCCCTCCTACGAGCAGTACTTC. Its translation is CASSACRGRPSYEQYF.

The sample holds a few counts of this clone. V gene TRBV19 combines with J gene TRBJ2-2; 10 bases are a match to TRBD2. J gave up 5 bases and V 4 bases, and 7 bases lay outside the gene matches. Germline V gene data show CDR1 as LNHDA and CDR2 as SQIVND (reference sequence). The CDR3 totals 16 residues. The DNA of the CDR3 is TGTGCCAGTAGTACTAGCGGGAGTATAGGGACCGGGGAGCTGTTTTTT. Amino acids: CASSTSGSIGTGELFF.

The chain combines TRBV7-3 with TRBJ2-1, with 10 bases aligning to TRBD2. J gave up 4 bases and V 2 bases, and 5 bases lay outside the gene matches. The CDR3 covers 16 residues. Germline V CDR1 and CDR2: SGHTA, FQGTGA. As DNA, the CDR3 is TGTGCCAGCAGCTTAGACTTGACTAGCGGGTACAATGAGCAGTTCTTC. Protein: CASSLDLTSGYNEQFF.

This chain connects TRBV21-1 to TRBJ1-2; TRBD1, the table's D call, lacks a check against the DNA. TRBV21-1 is classified as a pseudogene. The CDR3 runs 16 residues. The CDR3 sequence is CASSKGTGRLIYGYTF. For the CDR3, the DNA is TGTGCCAGCAGCAAAGGAACAGGCCGCCTCATCTATGGCTACACCTTC.

The chain combines TRBV11-3 with TRBJ2-7; TRBD2 aligns across 11 bases. Trimming removed 1 base from V and 3 bases from J; junction bases left unmatched: 5. CDR1 SGHNT and CDR2 YENEEA come from the germline V gene. This CDR3 comprises 16 residues. The CDR3 bases are TGTGCCAGCAGCTTAGGGGGACTAGCGGCGGGCTACGAGCAGTACTTC. Amino acids: CASSLGGLAAGYEQYF.

The genes are TRBV14 and TRBJ2-7; D is tentatively TRBD1 or TRBD2 (6 bases each). Trimming took 3 bases from V and 4 from J, leaving 16 bases between them. Germline V gene sequence: CDR1 SGHDN, CDR2 FVKESK. This CDR3 comprises 15 residues. CDR3 nucleotides: TGTGCCAGCAGCCAGGGGGCGGAGGGGATATACGAGCAGTACTTC. This codes for CASSQGAEGIYEQYF.

A single count supports this clone. The chain couples TRBV19 to TRBJ2-5, with TRBD1 identical over 9 bases. The germline CDR1 and CDR2 sequences are LNHDA and SQIVND (reference sequence). The CDR3 covers 17 residues. With V trimmed by 0 bases and J by 2 bases, 7 bases remained unmatched. CDR3 coding DNA: TGTGCCAGTAGTATAGAACCCTGGACAGGGGCTCAAGAGACCCAGTACTTC. Translation: CASSIEPWTGAQETQYF. Full variable domain (rest looked up from reference TRBV19 and TRBJ2-5): DGGITQSPKYLFRKEGQNVTLSCEQNLNHDAMYWYRQDPGQGLRLIYYSQIVNDFQKGDIAEGYSVSREKKESFPLTVTSAQKNPTAFYLCASSIEPWTGAQETQYFGPGTRLLVL.

This chain joins TRBV2 and TRBJ2-7; possibly TRBD1 for D (7 bases). The CDR3 sequence is 12 residues long. V lost 6 bases and J 4 bases, leaving 10 bases between the germline ends. CDR1 is SNHLY and CDR2 is FYNNEI in the germline V gene. The CDR3 sequence is CASRAGGYEQYF. The CDR3 DNA is TGTGCCAGCAGGGCAGGGGGGTACGAGCAGTACTTC.

The rearrangement uses TRBV2 and TRBJ2-7; 10 bases line up with TRBD1. CDR1 is SNHLY, CDR2 FYNNEI, per germline. The CDR3 has 14 residues. The ends lost 4 bases at V and 2 bases at J; junction bases unmatched: 2. The CDR3 protein is CASSAGTGAYEQYF. The CDR3 DNA reads TGTGCCAGCAGTGCCGGGACAGGGGCCTACGAGCAGTACTTC.

The CDR3: CASSPSLDSDYYGYTF. In DNA form, the CDR3 reads TGTGCCAGCAGTCCATCCTTGGACAGTGACTACTATGGCTACACCTTC. This chain connects TRBV27 to TRBJ1-2; D possibly corresponds to TRBD1 (6 bases). V was cut by 5 bases and J by 3 bases, with 19 bases left in between. CDR1 and CDR2 (germline): MNHEY, SMNVEV (reference sequence). This CDR3 region has 16 residues.

V usage is TRBV11-2 and J usage is TRBJ2-1, with D possibly matching TRBD2 (7 bases). Trimming took 3 bases from V and 5 from J, leaving 14 bases between them. The CDR3 is 15 residues long. The germline gives CDR1 SGHAT, CDR2 FQNNGV. The CDR3 nucleotides read TGTGCCAGCAGCTTGGGGGCGGGAGCGCACAATGAGCAGTTCTTC. Its protein product is CASSLGAGAHNEQFF.

This chain uses TRBV7-9 with TRBJ1-4; maybe TRBD1 (6 bases). V gave up 6 bases and J gave up 4 bases, with 12 bases separating them. This CDR3 is built from 14 residues. Germline CDR1 SEHNR, CDR2 FQNEAQ (reference sequence). CDR3 amino acids: CASSGRGNNEKLFF. DNA of the CDR3: TGTGCCAGCAGTGGCAGGGGCAATAATGAAAAACTGTTTTTT.

V gene TRBV11-2 combines with J gene TRBJ2-7; 8 bases are shared with TRBD2. V lost 7 bases and J lost 6; bases outside the gene matches: 8. The germline CDR1 and CDR2 sequences are SGHAT and FQNNGV. CDR3 size: 13 residues. CDR3 region: CASTPRGGAEQYF. The CDR3 DNA sequence: TGTGCCAGCACCCCCCGGGGGGGGGCCGAGCAGTACTTC.

This chain uses TRBV15 with TRBJ1-5; D ambiguous. Germline lookup yields CDR1 LNHNV and CDR2 YYDKDF (reference sequence). This CDR3 is built from 14 residues. Trimming cost V 5 bases and J 7 bases, with 15 bases left between them. CDR3 DNA: TGTGCCACCAGCGGAGGATTTACGGGGCAGCCCCAGCATTTT. Translation gives CATSGGFTGQPQHF.

The rearrangement uses TRBV18 and TRBJ1-5, with D hard to call. Trimming took off 8 bases at V and 8 bases at J, with 16 bases between the two ends. The length of the CDR3 is 13 residues. Per the germline V gene, CDR1 is KGHSH and CDR2 is LQKENI. The CDR3 loop is CASRTAPGEPQHF. The CDR3 DNA follows: TGTGCCAGCCGTACAGCCCCTGGGGAGCCCCAGCATTTT.

This clone was seen repeatedly, ten times or more. J is TRBJ1-2 and V is TRBV14, with D tentatively TRBD1 (6 bases). V lost 4 bases, J lost 11 bases, and 17 bases lay in between. CDR1 is SGHDN and CDR2 is FVKESK in the germline V gene. This CDR3 region has 13 residues. The CDR3 nucleotides read TGTGCCAGCAGCCTTACAGGGACCTTTGGATACACCTTC. It translates to CASSLTGTFGYTF.

The chain couples TRBV30 to TRBJ1-2; the D is unclear. Trimming took off 3 bases at V and 5 bases at J, with 16 bases between the two ends. Germline CDR1 GTSNPN, CDR2 SVGIG (reference sequence). There are 14 residues in the CDR3. CDR3 sequence (DNA): TGTGCCTGGAGCTCGCGGGCCCGTGGGTATGGCTACACCTTC. Translating it yields CAWSSRARGYGYTF.

This rearrangement joins TRBV4-1 to TRBJ2-1, with D hard to call. Trimming stripped 1 base from V and 6 bases from J, with 4 bases between. The CDR3 extends over 12 amino acids. The germline V gene has CDR1 MGHRA and CDR2 YSYEKL. The CDR3 coding sequence is TGCGCCAGCAGCCAAGGACCCAATGAGCAGTTCTTC. It translates to CASSQGPNEQFF.

The chain recombines TRBV5-1 with TRBJ2-1, with TRBD2 identical over 10 bases. Losses at the gene ends were 4 bases for V and 5 bases for J; bases not matched to a gene: 6. CDR1 and CDR2 from the germline V gene are SGHRS and YFSETQ. The CDR3 covers 15 residues. CDR3 loop: CASSELAGGNNEQFF. DNA of the CDR3: TGCGCCAGCAGCGAGTTAGCGGGGGGCAACAATGAGCAGTTCTTC. The variable domain in full, completed from reference TRBV5-1 and TRBJ2-1, reads KAGVTQTPRYLIKTRGQQVTLSCSPISGHRSVSWYQQTPGQGLQFLFEYFSETQRNKGNFPGRFSGRQFSNSRSEMNVSTLELGDSALYLCASSELAGGNNEQFFGPGTRLTVL.